This record covers a single T cell receptor (beta chain). The antigen remains unidentified. This sample is part of a study of cytomegalovirus exposure and HLA in healthy donors. The ends lost 0 bases at V and 6 bases at J; junction bases unmatched: 8. This CDR3 has 15 amino acids. CDR1 and CDR2 from the germline V gene are SGDLS and YYNGEE. Study findings and constraints: Of the V segments, some could not be distinguished, including TRBV6-2 and TRBV6-3, and were excluded. The authors judged a highly shared variant cluster likely a sequencing artifact. Fewer N-insertions than the roughly 630-donor mean were reportedly shown by an Asian-associated ancestry cluster in a later analysis.

The PCR contained 60 Vbeta and 13 Jbeta primers. In the original processing: Some 10 million shared chains were among the approximately 76 million unique TCR beta chains that a later analysis counted. The method was immunoSEQ multiplex PCR; TCRdb's version includes in-frame clones alone and lacks a portion of them. V, J and clone size were drawn from that table, and D and trimming were deduced from the DNA. This table has roughly 120,000 clones, around three quarters appearing once. The chain recombines TRBV9 with TRBJ2-7; 8 bases agree with TRBD2. The sample comprised PBMCs. The clonotype originates from a woman aged 30 to 39 in good health and CMV-seronegative. The CDR3 sequence is CASSVGAGGPTEQYF. CDR3 coding DNA: TGTGCCAGCAGCGTAGGGGCGGGAGGCCCCACCGAGCAGTACTTC.